The 31 T cell receptor beta chains below all came from one sample that was sequenced in a study of shared clonotypes between healthy human individuals. Sequenced by immunoSEQ multiplex PCR; TCRdb stores in-frame clones only, minus some. Of millions of clones in the sample, 85% to 95% were seen once. What was sequenced was naive CD4+ T cells from PBMCs. Subset noted: CD45RA+ positively selected. These receptors originate from a young man in good health. Some clones in this sample may be carry-over from other donors' samples.

The chain has TRBV7-2 and TRBJ1-4; 9 nucleotides align to TRBD1. Per the germline V gene, CDR1 is SGHTA and CDR2 is FQGNSA. J gave up 8 bases and V 3 bases, and 16 bases lay outside the gene matches. The CDR3 spans 18 residues. The chain's CDR3 is CASSFSPPRDRVFEKLFF. CDR3 DNA: TGTGCCAGCAGCTTTTCCCCTCCCCGGGACAGGGTATTCGAAAAACTGTTTTTT.

The chain combines TRBV11-2 with TRBJ1-1; D is ambiguous. Germline V CDR1 and CDR2: SGHAT, FQNNGV. Trimming removed 1 base at V and 4 bases at J, with 13 bases between. The CDR3 extends over 15 amino acids. CDR3: CASSLGPAIPTEAFF. CDR3 sequence (DNA): TGTGCCAGCAGCTTAGGACCAGCAATTCCCACTGAAGCTTTCTTT.

The gene calls are TRBV28 and TRBJ1-3; D may be TRBD1 (6 bases). The CDR3 spans 16 residues. Per the germline V gene, CDR1 is MDHEN and CDR2 is SYDVKM. Trimming took 6 bases from V and 7 from J, leaving 22 bases between them. CDR3 residues: CASSRPRRGGGNTIYF. CDR3 coding DNA: TGTGCCAGCAGCCGTCCACGAAGAGGGGGTGGTAACACCATATATTTT. Looking up the rest from reference TRBV28 and TRBJ1-3 gives the full variable domain: DVKVTQSSRYLVKRTGEKVFLECVQDMDHENMFWYRQDPGLGLRLIYFSYDVKMKEKGDIPEGYSVSREKKERFSLILESASTNQTSMYLCASSRPRRGGGNTIYFGEGSWLTVV.

This sequence joins TRBV11-3 and TRBJ2-7; D is possibly TRBD2 (6 bases). V lost 5 bases and J lost 0, with 17 bases in between. Germline-derived CDR1 and CDR2 are SGHNT and YENEEA. The CDR3 runs to 16 residues. The CDR3 sequence is CASSPGGTAGSYEQYF. The CDR3 region has the DNA TGTGCCAGCAGCCCCGGAGGGACCGCGGGCTCCTACGAGCAGTACTTC.

Worth noting for this clone: The sample carries other DNA sequences with the same CDR3. The V call is TRBV14, the J call TRBJ1-5; D gene unclear. Germline V lookup: CDR1 SGHDN, CDR2 FVKESK. Trimming cost V 1 base and J 4 bases, with 5 bases left between them. The CDR3 length is 13 residues. The CDR3 DNA follows: TGTGCCAGCAGCCAAGGGGGAAATCAGCCCCAGCATTTT. This gives the protein CASSQGGNQPQHF.

V gene TRBV4-2 combines with J gene TRBJ2-7; 10 bases align to TRBD1. The CDR3 covers 14 residues. Germline V gene data show CDR1 as LGHNA and CDR2 as YNFKEQ. With V trimmed by 3 bases and J by 3 bases, 2 bases remained unmatched. The CDR3 here is CASSQDRGIYEQYF. DNA for the CDR3: TGTGCCAGCAGCCAGGACAGGGGGATCTACGAGCAGTACTTC.

V gene TRBV6-1 combines with J gene TRBJ2-1; D unresolved. The CDR3 covers 15 residues. Trimming pared 5 bases from V and 3 bases from J, leaving 14 bases between. Per germline, CDR1 MNHNS and CDR2 SASEGT. CDR3 DNA sequence: TGTGCCAGCAGTCCCGTCAAAGGAGTCTACAATGAGCAGTTCTTC. It translates to CASSPVKGVYNEQFF.

V is TRBV2 and J is TRBJ2-2, with TRBD2 matching over 10 bases. Germline V lookup: CDR1 SNHLY, CDR2 FYNNEI. V lost 4 bases, J lost 6 bases, and 5 bases stayed unmatched. This CDR3 spans 15 amino acids. The CDR3 reads CASSVSSGSSGELFF. CDR3 nucleotide sequence: TGTGCCAGCAGTGTATCTAGCGGGAGCTCCGGGGAGCTGTTTTTT.

CDR3 sequence: CRLRNTGELFF. Written as DNA, the CDR3 is TGCAGACTCAGGAACACCGGGGAGCTGTTTTTT. V usage is TRBV29-1 and J usage is TRBJ2-2; no firm D call. Germline V gene data show CDR1 as SQVTM and CDR2 as ANQGSEA. CDR3 length: 11 amino acids.

The V and J genes are TRBV15 and TRBJ1-1, with D possibly TRBD1 on 5 matching bases. This CDR3 is built from 15 residues. Germline lookup yields CDR1 LNHNV and CDR2 YYDKDF (reference sequence). The germline V and J ends were trimmed by 8 bases and 7 bases, with 23 bases remaining between them. In nucleotides, the CDR3 is TGTGCCACCTCGGTTAGGGGCAGGTCGCCCATTGAAGCTTTCTTT. The encoded protein is CATSVRGRSPIEAFF. Filled out from reference TRBV15 and TRBJ1-1, the complete variable domain reads DAMVIQNPRYQVTQFGKPVTLSCSQTLNHNVMYWYQQKSSQAPKLLFHYYDKDFNNEADTPDNFQSRRPNTSFCFLDIRSPGLGDTAMYLCATSVRGRSPIEAFFGQGTRLTVV.

In this sample, this clone turned up once. The J gene is TRBJ2-7, the V gene TRBV7-2; D tentatively fits TRBD1 or TRBD2 (7 bases each). V was shortened by 5 bases and J by 2 bases, with 16 bases between the two germline ends. Germline V gene lookup returns CDR1 SGHTA and CDR2 FQGNSA. This CDR3 region has 15 residues. CDR3 nucleotides: TGTGCCAGCAGCCCCCAGCGGGACAGACCCTACGAGCAGTACTTC. Translation: CASSPQRDRPYEQYF.

Turning to this clone: Other nucleotide sequences from this sample produce the same CDR3. The chain has TRBV5-1 and TRBJ2-7; D is uncertain. This CDR3 comprises 13 residues. The V end lost 0 bases, the J end lost 3 bases, and 7 bases lay between the germline ends. The germline V gene encodes CDR1 SGHRS and CDR2 YFSETQ. CDR3 nucleotide sequence: TGCGCCAGCAGCTTGGCCGGGTACTACGAGCAGTACTTC. Protein: CASSLAGYYEQYF. Complete variable domain (other parts from reference TRBV5-1 and TRBJ2-7): KAGVTQTPRYLIKTRGQQVTLSCSPISGHRSVSWYQQTPGQGLQFLFEYFSETQRNKGNFPGRFSGRQFSNSRSEMNVSTLELGDSALYLCASSLAGYYEQYFGPGTRLTVT.

This chain links TRBV9 with TRBJ1-1; D unclear. The germline V and J ends were trimmed by 1 base and 5 bases, with 12 bases remaining between them. The CDR3 length is 14 residues. CDR1 SGDLS and CDR2 YYNGEE come from the germline V gene. In DNA, the CDR3 is TGTGCCAGCAGCGTAAAAGGGATGGAGACTGAAGCTTTCTTT. Its protein product is CASSVKGMETEAFF.

The chain uses TRBV27 and TRBJ2-1, with D possibly matching TRBD2 (6 bases). This CDR3 has 13 residues. V lost 8 bases to trimming and J lost 3 bases, with 11 bases between them. Germline V gene sequence: CDR1 MNHEY, CDR2 SMNVEV (reference sequence). The CDR3 loop reads CASQSGSYNEQFF. The CDR3 DNA follows: TGTGCCAGCCAATCCGGGAGCTACAATGAGCAGTTCTTC.

CDR3 coding DNA: TGTGCCAGCAGTCCTAAAAGGAGAGGCATTCAGTACTTC. This gives the protein CASSPKRRGIQYF. This chain joins TRBV28 and TRBJ2-4; D is unresolved. This CDR3 has 13 residues. Per germline, CDR1 MDHEN and CDR2 SYDVKM. Trimming shortened V by 5 bases and J by 9 bases, and 14 bases separated the two germline ends.

In the case of this clone: Different DNA sequences within this sample yield the same CDR3. V usage is TRBV7-2 and J usage is TRBJ1-1; D remains unclear. Germline V gene data show CDR1 as SGHTA and CDR2 as FQGNSA. Trimming stripped 5 bases from V and 1 base from J, with 8 bases between. The CDR3 runs to 13 residues. In nucleotides, the CDR3 is TGTGCCAGCAGCCGTCAGGAGAACACTGAAGCTTTCTTT. This encodes CASSRQENTEAFF.

The chain is built from TRBV21-1 and TRBJ2-2; TRBD2, the table's D call, was not compared with the DNA. TRBV21-1 is a pseudogene. The CDR3 has 21 residues. The CDR3 nucleotides read TGTGCCAGCAGCAAAGTAAATCCTAGCGGGACCAACCCGCGTGACACCGGGGAGCTGTTTTTT. Translated, it gives CASSKVNPSGTNPRDTGELFF.

The rearrangement links TRBV2 to TRBJ1-1; D perhaps matches TRBD1 (5 bases). The germline CDR1 and CDR2 sequences are SNHLY and FYNNEI. Trimming pared 7 bases from V and 6 bases from J, leaving 18 bases between. CDR3 length: 14 amino acids. CDR3 loop: CASNPLAGRAEAFF. The CDR3 DNA sequence: TGTGCCAGCAATCCCCTGGCGGGGCGGGCTGAAGCTTTCTTT.

This chain uses TRBV11-2 with TRBJ1-1; D is uncertain. The V gene's germline CDR1 is SGHAT and CDR2 FQNNGV. The V gene lost 5 bases and the J gene lost 5 bases, with 12 bases spanning the gap. This CDR3 is 13 amino acids long. The CDR3 DNA is TGTGCCAGCAGCCCCCGCGGAGGGACTGAAGCTTTCTTT. It encodes CASSPRGGTEAFF. The whole variable domain, remainder taken from reference TRBV11-2 and TRBJ1-1, is EAGVAQSPRYKIIEKRQSVAFWCNPISGHATLYWYQQILGQGPKLLIQFQNNGVVDDSQLPKDRFSAERLKGVDSTLKIQPAKLEDSAVYLCASSPRGGTEAFFGQGTRLTVV.

The rearrangement joins TRBV14 to TRBJ2-5; 11 bases agree with TRBD2. CDR1 is SGHDN, CDR2 FVKESK, per germline. The CDR3 has 15 residues. The J segment lost 5 bases and the V segment lost 1 base, leaving 3 bases of the junction unmatched. The CDR3 spells CASSQGLAGLETQYF. The CDR3 DNA follows: TGTGCCAGCAGCCAAGGACTAGCGGGACTGGAGACCCAGTACTTC.

This chain connects TRBV28 to TRBJ2-5; 10 bases fit TRBD2. This CDR3 contains 15 residues. Per germline, CDR1 MDHEN and CDR2 SYDVKM. Germline trimming cut 8 bases from V and 4 bases from J; bases unmatched to any gene: 10. CDR3 nucleotides: TGTGCCAGCCGCGAGTCTAGCGGGAGCGCAGAGACCCAGTACTTC. It translates to CASRESSGSAETQYF.

In regard to this clone: This specimen includes other DNA sequences encoding the same CDR3. This chain joins TRBV29-1 and TRBJ1-1; no definite D call. The V and J ends lost 5 bases and 0 bases respectively, with 7 bases between them. Germline-derived CDR1 and CDR2 are SQVTM and ANQGSEA. The CDR3 has 12 amino acids. The CDR3 sequence: CSVRTVNTEAFF. CDR3 bases: TGCAGCGTTCGGACGGTGAACACTGAAGCTTTCTTT.

This clone has just one count. This sequence joins TRBV6-5 and TRBJ2-3; D is undetermined. Germline assignment: CDR1 MNHEY and CDR2 SVGAGI. V was shortened by 5 bases and J by 2 bases, with 11 bases between the two germline ends. The CDR3 consists of 14 residues. Here the CDR3 reads CASSATYSTDTQYF. The CDR3 DNA sequence: TGTGCCAGCAGTGCGACTTATTCCACAGATACGCAGTATTTT.

The V and J genes are TRBV5-1 and TRBJ1-1; 8 bases line up with TRBD1. The CDR3 is 13 amino acids. J lost 6 bases, V lost 7 bases, and 8 bases had no gene match. CDR1 and CDR2 from the germline V gene are SGHRS and YFSETQ. CDR3 in DNA: TGCGCCAGCGGCACACAGGGGGAGGCTGAAGCTTTCTTT. Translation: CASGTQGEAEAFF.

This chain connects TRBV27 to TRBJ1-1; D unclear. This CDR3 contains 14 residues. V dropped 6 bases and J dropped 3 bases, with 14 bases sitting between them. Germline V gene data show CDR1 as MNHEY and CDR2 as SMNVEV (reference sequence). The CDR3 loop reads CASSSGGWDTEAFF. CDR3 in DNA: TGTGCCAGCAGCTCAGGAGGTTGGGACACTGAAGCTTTCTTT.

Comment on this clone: Other DNA sequences in the same sample also yield this CDR3. The chain combines TRBV4-2 with TRBJ2-7; 7 bases map to TRBD2. The V and J ends lost 1 base and 1 base, in that order; junction bases with no gene match: 1. The CDR3 covers 14 residues. Germline CDR1 is LGHNA and CDR2 is YNFKEQ. DNA for the CDR3: TGTGCCAGCAGCCAAGCGGGAGGTTCCTACGAGCAGTACTTC. Translated, it gives CASSQAGGSYEQYF.

The rearrangement uses TRBV18 and TRBJ2-3; 8 nucleotides align to TRBD1. The CDR3 runs to 15 residues. After removal of 0 bases from V and 5 bases from J, the junction contained 4 bases not matched to a gene. In germline, CDR1 is KGHSH, CDR2 LQKENI. This chain's CDR3 is CASSPPRGREDTQYF. The CDR3 DNA is TGTGCCAGCTCACCACCCAGGGGGCGAGAAGATACGCAGTATTTT.

CDR3 region: CASGREVKTEQYF. For the CDR3, the DNA is TGCGCCAGCGGGCGGGAGGTAAAAACCGAGCAGTACTTC. The chain carries TRBV23-1 and TRBJ2-7, with 8 bases aligning to TRBD2. TRBV23-1 is flagged as an ORF with uncertain function. With V trimmed by 8 bases and J by 6 bases, 9 bases remained unmatched. The CDR3 is 13 amino acids.

This sequence joins TRBV19 and TRBJ2-3; D not resolved. The CDR3 covers 13 residues. Deletions cut 5 bases from V and 4 bases from J, with 10 bases between. The germline V gene encodes CDR1 LNHDA and CDR2 SQIVND (reference sequence). The CDR3 nucleotides are TGTGCCAGTAGTCTCGGACCCCCAGATACGCAGTATTTT. Translated, it gives CASSLGPPDTQYF.

Remarks on this clone: The same CDR3 arises from other DNA sequences in this sample as well. The chain recombines TRBV28 with TRBJ2-7, with 7 nucleotides matching TRBD1. V lost 3 bases, J lost 5 bases, and 1 base stayed unmatched. This CDR3 spans 12 amino acids. Looked up from germline, CDR1 is MDHEN and CDR2 is SYDVKM. CDR3 protein: CASSLTGNEQYF. The CDR3 region has the DNA TGTGCCAGCAGTTTGACAGGGAACGAGCAGTACTTC.

Regarding this clone: The sample contains more than one DNA sequence encoding this CDR3. This chain links TRBV28 with TRBJ1-2, with 8 bases identical to TRBD1. Germline V gene lookup returns CDR1 MDHEN and CDR2 SYDVKM. This CDR3 is 13 amino acids long. Trimming cost V 5 bases and J 7 bases; bases outside gene matches: 6. DNA of the CDR3: TGTGCCAGCAGTCTCACAGGGGGTGGTGGCTACACCTTC. Protein: CASSLTGGGGYTF.